This is a list of T cell receptor beta chains from one sample in a study of monozygotic twins with inflammatory bowel disease. TCRdb re-called the 5' RACE reads, yielding one record per CDR3 amino acid sequence without DNA. The table gives more than 350,000 distinct CDR3 sequences; the top ten clones make up 2% to 2.5% of it. The sequencing input was blood. The receptors originated from a human donor with ulcerative colitis or Crohn's disease, or a healthy co-twin of an affected twin (not recorded which). Both conserved end residues are part of each CDR3.

TRBV7-2,TRBJ1-2,CASSTINYGYTF
TRBV3-1,TRBJ2-5,CASSPVWGQETQYF
TRBV9,TRBJ2-3,CASNEGALKRTDTQYF
TRBV19,TRBJ2-7,CASSPDRGQEQYF
TRBV4-1,TRBJ2-7,CASSHGQARDEQYF
TRBV3-1,TRBJ1-3,CASSHAAAIPWGNTIYF
TRBV9,TRBJ2-1,CASSAVVKGQLPEQFF
TRBV20-1,TRBJ2-1,CSAGAGVISNEQFF
TRBV2,TRBJ1-5,CASGLRDSDGPQHF
TRBV12-3/TRBV12-4,TRBJ1-4,CASSSNRGDEKLFF
TRBV20-1,TRBJ1-5,CSASRDPQGNQPQHF
TRBV4-3,TRBJ2-3,CASSQDQKDTQYF
TRBV7-2,TRBJ2-2,CASSSLARAKAGELFF
TRBV9,TRBJ2-2,CASSASLGLPNTGELFF
TRBV19,TRBJ2-7,CASSTGEGYEQYF
TRBV24-1,TRBJ2-5,CATSDLGLAGQETQYF
TRBV5-6,TRBJ1-1,CASSWGTEAFF
TRBV10-3,TRBJ2-5,CAISEKGLAGDERFSQYF
TRBV11-2,TRBJ2-1,CASSLRLAGARRDNEQFF
TRBV2,TRBJ1-1,CASSIWVNTEAFF
TRBV25-1,TRBJ2-7,CASSATFRGEQYF
TRBV7-8,TRBJ1-4,CASSLYGVTNEKLFF
TRBV7-9,TRBJ2-7,CASSSNTGDEQYF
TRBV5-1,TRBJ2-2,CASSLVRTAGELFF
TRBV12-3/TRBV12-4,TRBJ2-1,CASSLSHPQGTQQFF
TRBV18,TRBJ2-5,CASSPPTEQETQYF
TRBV6-1,TRBJ2-7,CASSETYPILYEQYF
TRBV20-1,TRBJ2-3,CSARGQTRPDTQYF
TRBV5-1,TRBJ2-2,CASSLGQGSNTGELFF
TRBV24-1,TRBJ2-3,CATSDSGTGSTDTQYF
TRBV7-2,TRBJ2-7,CASSPTGGAVVEQYF
TRBV5-1,TRBJ2-1,CASSPDSYSYNEQFF
TRBV19,TRBJ2-3,CASMDSDRANTQYF